This is a list of T cell receptor beta chains from one sample in a study of technical replicates of blood from several donors. Produced via immunoSEQ multiplex PCR; TCRdb's table is partial and in-frame only. The table has 60,000 or so clones, about 83% seen once; the top ten hold approximately 4.7%. Sequencing input: PBMCs. The origin of the receptors is a human donor in good health. Some clones in this sample may be carry-over from other donors' samples. CDR3s include the opening cysteine and the closing phenylalanine or tryptophan. A D gene is named only where the DNA matches it firmly. Size is stated for part of the rows, as once, few or many counts, or as a class when the clone is expanded.

cdr3_nt cdr3_aa d_call v_call clone_size j_call
TGCGCCAGCAGCCAAGATATTCTAGGGGCCTATGAGCAGTTCTTC CASSQDILGAYEQFF . TRBV4-3 . TRBJ2-1
TGTGCCAGCATTAGCGGGGGGGCCATCACCGGGGAGCTGTTTTTT CASISGGAITGELFF TRBD2 TRBV6-5 . TRBJ2-2
TGTGCCAGCAGCTTAGAAGGGGCTGAAGCTTTCTTT CASSLEGAEAFF . TRBV13 . TRBJ1-1
TGTGCCTGGAGTGGGCAGGGGAAAACTGAAGCTTTCTTT CAWSGQGKTEAFF . TRBV30 . TRBJ1-1
TGCGCCAGCAGTCAATCGCCTGTGTGCACAATCCGGGAGCCCACCTACGAGCAGTACTTC CASSQSPVCTIREPTYEQYF . TRBV23-1 . TRBJ2-7
TGTGCCAGCAGTGGTGAGATTAGTGAAAAACTGTTTTTT CASSGEISEKLFF . TRBV6-1 . TRBJ1-4
TGCAGCGTTGAAGGCCCTGGAGGGACAGGATCTGAAGCTTTCTTT CSVEGPGGTGSEAFF TRBD1 TRBV29-1 . TRBJ1-1
TGTGCCAGCAGCAGATTTCTAGCGGTGGGGGCCGGGGAGCTGTTTTTT CASSRFLAVGAGELFF TRBD2 TRBV7-8 . TRBJ2-2
TGTGCCAGCAGTATAGATCTATGGGCAGGCCAGCCCTACGAGCAGTACTTC CASSIDLWAGQPYEQYF . TRBV19 . TRBJ2-7
TGCGCCAGCAGTCCGTACCAAGAGACCCAGTACTTC CASSPYQETQYF . TRBV5-1 once TRBJ2-5